A single sample is the source of the 23 T cell receptor beta chains below, sequenced in a study of blood T cells in healthy people across ages (dated by TCRdb to between 2014 and 2016). The receptor library was made with 5' RACE. The listed sequencing device is Illumina HiSeq 2500. A second PCR of roughly 7 to 12 cycles was run with a J-beta primer mix and a sample-barcoded 5' primer. The public reads were quality trimmed at Q25 with fastp and then assembled into clones with MiXCR by TCRdb, keeping productive beta chains. Every CDR3 protein is listed once, alongside the most common genes and DNA of its rows. Recorded for this sample are approximately 800,000 distinct CDR3 sequences; roughly 25% of them occurred a single time. The top ten clonotypes cover roughly 3.5% of the sample. The data were also submitted as part of a second study, on T cells of mothers and their children.

Sequencing used blood. The receptors stem from a boy aged 10-17 years in good health.

The chain recombines TRBV24-1 with TRBJ2-3; D gene unclear. This CDR3 region has 13 residues. V was clipped by 1 base and J by 6 bases, with 7 bases between them. CDR1 and CDR2 from the germline V gene are KGHDR and SFDVKD. The CDR3 loop is CATSDLFVDTQYF. CDR3 nucleotide sequence: TGTGCCACCAGTGATTTATTTGTGGATACGCAGTATTTT.

This clonotype was seen more than once but under ten times. V is TRBV20-1 and J is TRBJ1-2; 8 nucleotides match TRBD1. J was trimmed by 5 bases and V by 4 bases; bases with no gene match: 3. The V gene's germline CDR1 is DFQATT and CDR2 SNEGSKA (reference sequence). The CDR3 is made up of 12 amino acids. CDR3 in amino acids: CSATGTGYGYTF. CDR3 in DNA: TGCAGTGCTACTGGGACAGGTTATGGCTACACCTTC.

Only a few counts were recorded for this clonotype. V and J are TRBV9 and TRBJ1-3; 9 bases fit TRBD1. CDR3 length: 14 amino acids. V was clipped by 4 bases and J by 7 bases; unmatched bases: 6. Germline assignment: CDR1 SGDLS and CDR2 YYNGEE. The CDR3 loop is CASSLTGGGNTIYF. The DNA of the CDR3 is TGTGCCAGCAGCTTAACAGGGGGCGGGAACACCATATATTTT.

The chain has TRBV30 and TRBJ2-1, with TRBD2 identical over 7 bases. This CDR3 has 15 amino acids. The trim removed 3 bases at V and 3 bases at J, leaving 8 bases unmatched. The germline V gene has CDR1 GTSNPN and CDR2 SVGIG (reference sequence). Written as DNA, the CDR3 is TGTGCCTGGAGAATCCCTAGCGGCGTCTACAATGAGCAGTTCTTC. Its protein is CAWRIPSGVYNEQFF.

This chain uses TRBV27 with TRBJ1-5; maybe TRBD1 (5 bases). The CDR3 sequence is 15 residues long. Trimming left V 8 bases short and J 0 bases short, with 14 bases between. Germline CDR1 is MNHEY and CDR2 is SMNVEV (reference sequence). The CDR3 region has the DNA TGTGCCAGCCCCGATAGGGACGGTAGCAATCAGCCCCAGCATTTT. It is translated as CASPDRDGSNQPQHF.

The CDR3 DNA sequence: TGTGCCAGCAGCTTTAGAATTTGGGGACTAGCGGGGGCGACCTACGAGCAGTACTTC. It encodes CASSFRIWGLAGATYEQYF. The chain combines TRBV7-8 with TRBJ2-7, with TRBD2 identical over 14 bases. This CDR3 comprises 19 residues. Per germline, CDR1 SGHVS and CDR2 FQNEAQ. V lost 3 bases to trimming and J lost 2 bases; unmatched junction nucleotides: 12.

The chain recombines TRBV21-1 with TRBJ2-4; whether TRBD1, the table's D call, matches the DNA was not checked. TRBV21-1 is marked as a pseudogene. CDR3 size: 19 residues. CDR3 sequence reads: CASSKETRDGGPAKNIQYF. CDR3 DNA: TGTGCCAGCAGCAAAGAGACTCGTGACGGGGGGCCTGCCAAAAACATTCAGTACTTC.

The V gene is TRBV6-5, the J gene TRBJ1-2; D may be TRBD1 (6 bases). Trimming removed 5 bases at V and 4 bases at J, with 17 bases between. CDR1 and CDR2 from the germline V gene are MNHEY and SVGAGI. CDR3 length equals 15 residues. The CDR3 reads CASSAYETGPYGYTF. In nucleotides, the CDR3 is TGTGCCAGCAGTGCGTACGAGACAGGACCCTATGGCTACACCTTC.

This clonotype was recorded at least ten times. The V gene is TRBV18, the J gene TRBJ1-3, with a possible D match to TRBD1 (5 bases). This CDR3 comprises 16 residues. Trimming removed 2 bases from V and 0 bases from J, with 11 bases in between. The germline CDR1 and CDR2 sequences are KGHSH and LQKENI. DNA of the CDR3: TGTGCCAGCTCACCAGGGACTCAGAGCTCTGGAAACACCATATATTTT. Amino acids: CASSPGTQSSGNTIYF. Complete variable domain (other parts from reference TRBV18 and TRBJ1-3): NAGVMQNPRHLVRRRGQEARLRCSPMKGHSHVYWYRQLPEEGLKFMVYLQKENIIDESGMPKERFSAEFPKEGPSILRIQQVVRGDSAAYFCASSPGTQSSGNTIYFGEGSWLTVV.

The chain combines TRBV27 with TRBJ2-1, with D possibly being TRBD2 (6 bases). The assigned J gene may be wrong: the sequence end matches TRBJ2-7 better. The germline V gene encodes CDR1 MNHEY and CDR2 SMNVEV (reference sequence). The CDR3 sequence is 17 residues long. CDR3 DNA: TGTGCCAGCAGTTCGGGACCTATGGCGGGGATCCCCTACGAGCAGTACTTC. Translating gives CASSSGPMAGIPYEQYF.

The V call is TRBV15, the J call TRBJ2-7; 8 bases map to TRBD2. The germline V gene has CDR1 LNHNV and CDR2 YYDKDF (reference sequence). CDR3 length: 14 residues. With 3 bases clipped from V and 6 bases from J, the junction kept 7 bases outside the gene matches. CDR3 sequence (DNA): TGTGCCACCAGCAGCCGGGGACTAGTCTCCGAGCAGTACTTC. It is translated as CATSSRGLVSEQYF.

This clonotype was observed a few times. The rearrangement joins TRBV6-1 to TRBJ1-1; maybe TRBD1 (5 bases). The CDR3 extends over 13 amino acids. The germline V gene has CDR1 MNHNS and CDR2 SASEGT. The V gene lost 6 bases and the J gene lost 8 bases, with 16 bases spanning the gap. CDR3 residues: CASSRQRTDEAFF. DNA of the CDR3: TGTGCCAGCAGCCGACAGCGTACAGACGAAGCTTTCTTT.

Concerning this clonotype itself: The germline gene is not matched at one end of the junction; a read error may be the cause. The chain links TRBV29-1 to TRBJ2-1, with 9 bases lining up with TRBD2. The CDR3 is 16 amino acids. Germline assignment: CDR1 SQVTM and CDR2 ANQGSEA. The CDR3 sequence is CSVVAGGPFAHNEQSF. In DNA form, the CDR3 reads TGCAGCGTTGTGGCGGGGGGGCCTTTTGCCCACAACGAGCAGTCCTTC.

This clonotype was picked up a small number of times. The rearrangement links TRBV7-2 to TRBJ2-5, with 9 bases that match TRBD2. Trimming took 1 base from V and 2 from J; bases not matched to a gene: 2. The CDR3 loop spans 15 amino acids. The V gene's germline CDR1 is SGHTA and CDR2 FQGNSA. The CDR3 spells CASSLGTSEQETQYF. The CDR3 coding sequence is TGTGCCAGCAGCTTAGGGACTAGCGAACAAGAGACCCAGTACTTC.

About this clonotype itself: No conserved phenylalanine or tryptophan is present at the end of the CDR3, so a read error is the likely explanation. It is unclear where the CDR3 begins or ends on the DNA, so no DNA is shown, and the CDR3 is as TCRdb lists it. The gene calls are TRBV1 and TRBJ2-5; TRBD1 was called by the table and not checked on the DNA. TRBV1 is marked as a pseudogene. The CDR3 spans 13 amino acids, including both terminal residues. This CDR3 reads CTSSQDKAPEQYL.

This chain connects TRBV20-1 to TRBJ2-5, with 7 bases identical to TRBD2. Losses at the gene ends were 5 bases for V and 4 bases for J; bases not matched to a gene: 7. CDR1 is DFQATT and CDR2 is SNEGSKA in the germline V gene (reference sequence). The CDR3 totals 13 residues. The CDR3 sequence: CSALGLEAETQYF. For the CDR3, the DNA is TGCAGTGCTCTAGGACTAGAGGCAGAGACCCAGTACTTC.

This clonotype was counted between two and nine times. The chain carries TRBV14 and TRBJ1-2, with 9 bases fitting TRBD1. This CDR3 contains 15 residues. Trimming removed 0 bases from V and 4 bases from J; junction bases left unmatched: 3. Germline V gene lookup returns CDR1 SGHDN and CDR2 FVKESK. The CDR3 DNA is TGTGCCAGCAGCCAAGAGGACAGGGGTAGCTATGGCTACACCTTC. Protein product: CASSQEDRGSYGYTF.

The chain combines TRBV6-5 with TRBJ1-4; 9 bases agree with TRBD1. This CDR3 spans 17 amino acids. Germline CDR1 is MNHEY and CDR2 is SVGAGI. Trimming removed 1 base from V and 8 bases from J; junction bases left unmatched: 11. The CDR3 here is CASSYLHGTGSGEKLFF. CDR3 bases: TGTGCCAGCAGTTACTTACACGGGACAGGGAGCGGAGAAAAACTGTTTTTT.

In this sample, this clonotype turned up a few times. Compared with germline, one end of the junction differs, possibly owing to a read error. This chain connects TRBV20-1 to TRBJ2-1, with TRBD2 matching over 9 bases. Looked up from germline, CDR1 is DFQATT and CDR2 is SNEGSKA (reference sequence). This CDR3 has 13 residues. This CDR3 reads CGADSGSYNEQFF. Written as DNA, the CDR3 is TGCGGTGCCGATAGCGGGAGCTACAATGAGCAGTTCTTC.

V gene TRBV27 combines with J gene TRBJ2-5, with a tentative D call TRBD2 (6 bases). The J call is doubtful: the DNA matches TRBJ2-7 better. CDR3 length: 11 amino acids. Germline loops: CDR1 MNHEY, CDR2 SMNVEV (reference sequence). The CDR3: CASKGLYEQYF. In DNA, the CDR3 is TGTGCCTCCAAGGGACTGTACGAGCAGTACTTC.

The rearrangement uses TRBV28 and TRBJ1-4; D is possibly TRBD1 (5 bases). Trimming pared 3 bases from V and 3 bases from J, leaving 11 bases between. Germline V lookup: CDR1 MDHEN, CDR2 SYDVKM. The CDR3 sequence is 15 residues long. CDR3 region: CASSLSGRPNEKLFF. The CDR3 bases are TGTGCCAGCAGTTTGTCAGGGCGGCCTAATGAAAAACTGTTTTTT. Complete variable domain (other parts from reference TRBV28 and TRBJ1-4): DVKVTQSSRYLVKRTGEKVFLECVQDMDHENMFWYRQDPGLGLRLIYFSYDVKMKEKGDIPEGYSVSREKKERFSLILESASTNQTSMYLCASSLSGRPNEKLFFGSGTQLSVL.

This rearrangement joins TRBV28 to TRBJ1-2; the match to TRBD1 covers 7 bases. CDR3 length equals 14 residues. The ends lost 6 bases at V and 0 bases at J; junction bases unmatched: 4. The germline CDR1 and CDR2 sequences are MDHEN and SYDVKM. The CDR3 loop reads CASRAGQPNYGYTF. In DNA, the CDR3 is TGTGCCAGCAGGGCGGGACAGCCTAACTATGGCTACACCTTC.

V and J are TRBV7-8 and TRBJ2-1; D possibly corresponds to TRBD2 (5 bases). The CDR3 totals 13 residues. V gave up 0 bases and J gave up 12 bases, with 12 bases separating them. CDR1 is SGHVS and CDR2 is FQNEAQ in the germline V gene. The CDR3 here is CASSLAGGLGQFF. The CDR3 coding sequence is TGTGCCAGCAGCTTAGCTGGAGGCTTAGGGCAGTTCTTC. The variable domain in full, with the rest retrieved from reference TRBV7-8 and TRBJ2-1, is GAGVSQSPRYKVAKRGQDVALRCDPISGHVSLFWYQQALGQGPEFLTYFQNEAQLDKSGLPSDRFFAERPEGSVSTLKIQRTQQEDSAVYLCASSLAGGLGQFFGPGTRLTVL.